These T cell receptor beta chains were read from a single sample in a study of OX40 agonist ivuxolimab in advanced cancers. Measured with immunoSEQ multiplex PCR; TCRdb has only the in-frame clones, and not every one. The table records tens of thousands of clones, about 90% of them present only once. This specimen was CD4+ or CD8+ T cells sorted from blood, taken in a trial of the OX40 agonist ivuxolimab. These receptors were obtained from an adult with an advanced solid tumor such as melanoma, head and neck, liver or kidney cancer. The CDR3 runs from the conserved cysteine through the conserved F or W. D genes are given only for firm matches. The listing skips clone size in some rows; elsewhere it reads once, few, many or a size class.

V,size,J,D,CDR3,DNA
TRBV11-2,-,TRBJ2-7,TRBD2,CASSLAGGSYGQYF,TGTGCCAGCAGCTTAGCGGGAGGTTCCTACGGGCAGTACTTC
TRBV7-4,once,TRBJ2-5,TRBD2,CASNLAGVRETQYF,TGTGCCAGCAACCTAGCGGGAGTTAGGGAGACCCAGTACTTC
TRBV30,-,TRBJ1-2,-,CAWSTTVANYGYTF,TGTGCCTGGAGTACGACAGTAGCTAACTATGGCTACACCTTC
TRBV5-1,-,TRBJ1-1,TRBD1,CASTTGVLGNTEAFF,TGCGCCAGCACCACAGGGGTCTTGGGGAACACTGAAGCTTTCTTT
TRBV5-4,-,TRBJ2-3,TRBD2,CASSLVGRAGTSTDTQYF,TGTGCCAGCAGCTTGGTGGGCCGAGCGGGGACTAGCACAGATACGCAGTATTTT
TRBV5-1,once,TRBJ2-3,TRBD2,CASTLQTSGFDTQYF,TGCGCCAGCACCCTCCAGACTAGCGGTTTCGATACGCAGTATTTT
TRBV7-2,-,TRBJ1-5,-,CASSLGTEAQPQHF,TGTGCCAGCAGCTTAGGGACAGAGGCCCAGCCCCAGCATTTT
TRBV5-1,-,TRBJ2-3,-,CASSLLGLGTDTQYF,TGCGCCAGCAGCTTGTTGGGGTTGGGCACAGATACGCAGTATTTT
TRBV30,-,TRBJ1-3,-,CAWSVLRGNTIYF,TGTGCCTGGAGTGTACTCAGGGGAAACACCATATATTTT
TRBV5-4,-,TRBJ2-3,TRBD2,CASSLERESDTQYF,TGTGCCAGCAGCTTGGAGCGGGAGTCAGATACGCAGTATTTT
TRBV29-1,-,TRBJ1-4,-,CSVGLGTKEKLFF,TGCAGCGTTGGTCTCGGGACAAAGGAAAAACTGTTTTTT
TRBV5-5,-,TRBJ2-1,TRBD2,CASSSSGPGEFF,TGTGCCAGCAGTTCTAGCGGGCCAGGAGAGTTCTTC
TRBV18,once,TRBJ1-2,TRBD1,CASSPGTADGYTF,TGTGCCAGCTCACCCGGGACAGCCGATGGCTACACCTTC
TRBV7-9,-,TRBJ2-7,-,CASSSPYEQYF,TGTGCCAGCAGCTCTCCCTACGAGCAGTACTTC
TRBV5-1,-,TRBJ2-7,TRBD1,CASSLGDTSGTETLYF,TGCGCCAGCAGCTTGGGGGATACCTCCGGGACAGAGACTTTGTACTTC
TRBV19,-,TRBJ2-1,TRBD2,CASSPRTSGRNEQFF,TGTGCCAGTAGTCCTAGGACTAGCGGGAGGAATGAGCAGTTCTTC
TRBV6-5,-,TRBJ1-2,-,CASRSTTTNYGYTF,TGTGCCAGCCGAAGTACAACCACTAACTATGGCTACACCTTC
TRBV18,once,TRBJ2-2,TRBD2,CASSPPASGGDTGELFF,TGTGCCAGCTCACCACCGGCTAGCGGAGGGGACACCGGGGAGCTGTTTTTT
TRBV19,-,TRBJ2-1,-,CASSIHGGQFF,TGTGCCAGTAGTATCCACGGTGGGCAGTTCTTC
TRBV27,once,TRBJ1-1,TRBD1,CASREQGWTEAFF,TGTGCCAGCAGGGAACAGGGGTGGACTGAAGCTTTCTTT
TRBV4-1,once,TRBJ2-7,-,CASSPRGAYEQYF,TGCGCCAGCAGCCCTAGGGGTGCCTACGAGCAGTACTTC
TRBV2,-,TRBJ1-5,-,CASSEGLTGFNQPQHF,TGTGCCAGCAGTGAGGGACTAACAGGTTTCAATCAGCCCCAGCATTTT
TRBV5-1,once,TRBJ1-2,-,CASSFGTTANYGYTF,TGCGCCAGCAGCTTCGGCACGACAGCTAACTATGGCTACACCTTC